What follows are 21 T cell receptor beta chains derived from one specimen sequenced in a study of OX40 agonist ivuxolimab in advanced cancers. Sequenced by immunoSEQ multiplex PCR; TCRdb stores in-frame clones only, minus some. The table records roughly 6,800 clones, 70% to 80% of them present only once. The sequencing used CD4+ or CD8+ T cells sorted from blood, collected in a trial of the OX40 agonist ivuxolimab. The receptor source for this set is an adult with an advanced solid tumor such as melanoma, head and neck, liver or kidney cancer.

The DNA of the CDR3 is TGTGCCAGCAGTTATGAGGACAGGGAGAGTGGCTACACCTTC. It specifies CASSYEDRESGYTF. The chain recombines TRBV6-5 with TRBJ1-2, with 8 bases fitting TRBD1. Germline CDR1 is MNHEY and CDR2 is SVGAGI. V lost 3 bases to trimming and J lost 7 bases; unmatched junction nucleotides: 7. The CDR3 is 14 amino acids.

The rearrangement uses TRBV15 and TRBJ2-7; 8 bases are shared with TRBD2. V gave up 8 bases and J gave up 7 bases; unmatched junction bases: 19. This CDR3 spans 16 amino acids. Germline CDR1 and CDR2: LNHNV and YYDKDF (reference sequence). The CDR3 protein is CATPPGGAFQFSEQYF. In DNA form, the CDR3 reads TGTGCCACCCCCCCGGGGGGGGCTTTTCAATTTTCAGAGCAGTACTTC.

This clone came up a few times. V and J are TRBV25-1 and TRBJ2-7; D tentatively reads TRBD1 or TRBD2 (5 bases each). V was pared by 4 bases and J by 5 bases, with 12 bases between. The CDR3 length is 13 residues. From germline, CDR1 is MGHDK and CDR2 SYGVNS. The CDR3 protein is CASSVGAGNEQYF. CDR3 DNA: TGTGCCAGCAGTGTTGGGGCCGGGAACGAGCAGTACTTC.

This clone was counted only a few times. The chain links TRBV5-1 to TRBJ1-1, with D unclear. The germline gives CDR1 SGHRS, CDR2 YFSETQ. Between the trimmed V and J ends, which lost 5 bases and 3 bases, there was a span of 8 bases. The CDR3 is 12 amino acids. The CDR3: CASRMDYTEAFF. For the CDR3, the DNA is TGCGCCAGCAGGATGGATTACACTGAAGCTTTCTTT.

This clone appeared a few times. The genes are TRBV7-6 and TRBJ2-1; 9 nucleotides line up with TRBD2. Germline V gives CDR1 SGHVS, CDR2 FNYEAQ. Trimming cost V 8 bases and J 5 bases; bases outside gene matches: 4. This CDR3 is built from 13 residues. This CDR3 is CASGSGGDNEQFF. CDR3 bases: TGTGCCAGCGGTAGCGGGGGAGACAATGAGCAGTTCTTC.

The chain carries TRBV25-1 and TRBJ1-2; D is unclear. Germline lookup yields CDR1 MGHDK and CDR2 SYGVNS. This CDR3 is built from 14 residues. V was clipped by 4 bases and J by 5 bases, with 14 bases between them. In DNA, the CDR3 is TGTGCCAGCAGTGGGCGGGAACCCTTTTATGGCTACACCTTC. This gives the protein CASSGREPFYGYTF.

This clone came up once. The gene calls are TRBV7-9 and TRBJ2-5; perhaps TRBD1 as D (5 bases). The V gene's germline CDR1 is SEHNR and CDR2 FQNEAQ (reference sequence). The CDR3 extends over 15 amino acids. V dropped 0 bases and J dropped 5 bases, with 13 bases sitting between them. The CDR3 sequence: CASSLAMGLEETQYF. CDR3 nucleotides: TGTGCCAGCAGCTTAGCCATGGGGCTTGAGGAGACCCAGTACTTC.

This clone was observed once. V and J are TRBV4-1 and TRBJ2-1; 10 positions match TRBD2. V was clipped by 0 bases and J by 3 bases; unmatched bases: 2. CDR3 length equals 16 residues. Germline-derived CDR1 and CDR2 are MGHRA and YSYEKL. The chain's CDR3 is CASSQETSGYYNEQFF. As DNA, the CDR3 is TGCGCCAGCAGCCAAGAGACTAGCGGGTACTACAATGAGCAGTTCTTC.

The CDR3 DNA is TGCGCCAGCAGCCCAGACCCCGTCAATGAGCAGTTCTTC. It encodes CASSPDPVNEQFF. The chain links TRBV5-1 to TRBJ2-1; no reliable D call. The V gene lost 4 bases and the J gene lost 6 bases, with 11 bases spanning the gap. CDR1 and CDR2 (germline): SGHRS, YFSETQ. The CDR3 spans 13 residues.

This clone was observed once. This chain links TRBV4-1 with TRBJ2-7; a weak D match, TRBD1 (5 bases). V shed 3 bases and J shed 2 bases, with 14 bases lying between them. Germline CDR1 and CDR2: MGHRA and YSYEKL. This CDR3 has 15 amino acids. The CDR3 sequence: CASSQTSGQTYEQYF. The DNA of the CDR3 is TGCGCCAGCAGCCAGACGTCAGGACAAACCTACGAGCAGTACTTC.

This chain connects TRBV19 to TRBJ2-3; D perhaps matches TRBD2 (6 bases). Germline CDR1 reads LNHDA; CDR2 reads SQIVND (reference sequence). V shed 1 base and J shed 4 bases, with 9 bases lying between them. The CDR3 is made up of 14 amino acids. CDR3 loop: CASSIGTTADTQYF. The CDR3 DNA is TGTGCCAGTAGTATAGGGACTACGGCAGATACGCAGTATTTT. The full variable domain, its missing parts supplied by reference TRBV19 and TRBJ2-3, is DGGITQSPKYLFRKEGQNVTLSCEQNLNHDAMYWYRQDPGQGLRLIYYSQIVNDFQKGDIAEGYSVSREKKESFPLTVTSAQKNPTAFYLCASSIGTTADTQYFGPGTRLTVL.

V and J are TRBV2 and TRBJ2-1, with 8 bases identical to TRBD2. This CDR3 is 11 amino acids long. The trim removed 7 bases at V and 10 bases at J, leaving 3 bases unmatched. Germline V gene data show CDR1 as SNHLY and CDR2 as FYNNEI. This chain's CDR3 is CASTWTSEQFF. CDR3 bases: TGTGCCAGCACCTGGACTAGCGAGCAGTTCTTC.

The chain links TRBV14 to TRBJ2-5; maybe TRBD1 (6 bases). The germline V gene has CDR1 SGHDN and CDR2 FVKESK. V was shortened by 2 bases and J by 5 bases, with 15 bases between the two germline ends. The CDR3 length is 15 residues. CDR3 coding DNA: TGTGCCAGCAGCCAAAAGACAGGCCTGGAGGAGACCCAGTACTTC. This encodes CASSQKTGLEETQYF.

The chain recombines TRBV4-1 with TRBJ2-7; D is undetermined. The CDR3 is made up of 12 amino acids. The germline gives CDR1 MGHRA, CDR2 YSYEKL. V shed 3 bases and J shed 0 bases, with 3 bases lying between them. DNA of the CDR3: TGCGCCAGCAGCCAGAGCTCCTACGAGCAGTACTTC. This sequence encodes CASSQSSYEQYF.

This clone turned up a few times. The chain recombines TRBV27 with TRBJ1-5; D is undetermined. This CDR3 is 14 amino acids long. Deletions cut 5 bases from V and 5 bases from J, with 13 bases between. Per the germline V gene, CDR1 is MNHEY and CDR2 is SMNVEV (reference sequence). CDR3 residues: CASSPDRLDQPQHF. CDR3 nucleotides: TGTGCCAGCAGTCCAGACCGGCTTGATCAGCCCCAGCATTTT.

CDR3 nucleotide sequence: TGTGCCAGCAGTGACTCGGACGGGGGGGCAGATACGCAGTATTTT. It encodes CASSDSDGGADTQYF. The rearrangement links TRBV6-4 to TRBJ2-3; TRBD2 matches at 8 bases. The germline gives CDR1 MRHNA, CDR2 SNTAGT. The CDR3 spans 15 residues. Trimming removed 0 bases from V and 4 bases from J; junction bases left unmatched: 3.

This clone has just a few counts. The chain carries TRBV27 and TRBJ2-2, with D hard to call. The V gene's germline CDR1 is MNHEY and CDR2 SMNVEV (reference sequence). V gave up 5 bases and J gave up 6 bases, with 7 bases separating them. CDR3 length: 12 residues. The CDR3: CASSQGSGELFF. The DNA of the CDR3 is TGTGCCAGCAGTCAAGGGTCCGGGGAGCTGTTTTTT.

The chain links TRBV7-9 to TRBJ2-1, with D tentatively TRBD1 (6 bases). Germline assignment: CDR1 SEHNR and CDR2 FQNEAQ (reference sequence). CDR3 size: 11 residues. Trimming cost V 3 bases and J 14 bases, with 11 bases left between them. In nucleotides, the CDR3 is TGTGCCAGCAGCTTGGGGGCGGGCAAGTTCTTC. Its translation is CASSLGAGKFF.

J is TRBJ2-7 and V is TRBV4-2; D is unresolved. Germline CDR1 reads LGHNA; CDR2 reads YNFKEQ. The V end was cut by 8 bases, the J end by 1 base, with 3 bases between. This CDR3 has 10 amino acids. CDR3 sequence reads: CASGSYEQYF. The DNA for the CDR3 is TGTGCCAGCGGGTCCTACGAGCAGTACTTC.

In regard to this clone: Other DNA variants within this sample encode the same CDR3. This chain joins TRBV9 and TRBJ2-5; D gene unclear. The CDR3 is made up of 13 amino acids. Germline values: CDR1 SGDLS, CDR2 YYNGEE. V was pared by 3 bases and J by 2 bases, with 8 bases between. The CDR3 DNA reads as TGTGCCAGCAGCGCGGCCCGTCAAGAGACCCAGTACTTC. Protein product: CASSAARQETQYF.

In DNA, the CDR3 is TGTGCCAGCAGTGACGACCCCAAGGGTGTTACCGGGGAGCTGTTTTTT. This sequence encodes CASSDDPKGVTGELFF. The chain has TRBV25-1 and TRBJ2-2, with D uncertain. The length of the CDR3 is 16 residues. Per germline, CDR1 MGHDK and CDR2 SYGVNS. Trimming stripped 3 bases from V and 5 bases from J, with 16 bases between.